This entry is about one T cell receptor (beta chain). What it binds is unknown. It was through 5'RACE template switching that TCR cDNA was made, with a universal primer site and UMIs added. MiXCR, applied by TCRdb to the 5' RACE reads, yields one record per CDR3 protein. The sample has some 320,000 distinct CDR3 sequences, roughly 8.7% seen once. The data originate from a study of T cells after yellow fever vaccination. Points from the study as a whole: A large majority of primary-vaccination clones showed up again after the booster (approximately 95% CD4, about 90% CD8). In FACS-sorted repertoires, abundant clonotypes from the bulk population could appear as contaminants.

This clonotype was sampled from a young man who received the YFV17D yellow fever vaccine. The specimen was PBMCs, collected on the day of the first yellow fever vaccination.

The CDR3 DNA reads as TGTGCTAGTGGTTTGGGGACAGCGAAAAATCAGCCCCAGCATTTT. Translation gives CASGLGTAKNQPQHF. V is TRBV12-5 and J is TRBJ1-5, with a possible D match to TRBD1 (6 bases). There are 15 residues in the CDR3. With 1 base removed from V and 4 bases from J, the gap between germline ends came to 11 bases. Germline lookup yields CDR1 LGHNT and CDR2 FRNRAP.